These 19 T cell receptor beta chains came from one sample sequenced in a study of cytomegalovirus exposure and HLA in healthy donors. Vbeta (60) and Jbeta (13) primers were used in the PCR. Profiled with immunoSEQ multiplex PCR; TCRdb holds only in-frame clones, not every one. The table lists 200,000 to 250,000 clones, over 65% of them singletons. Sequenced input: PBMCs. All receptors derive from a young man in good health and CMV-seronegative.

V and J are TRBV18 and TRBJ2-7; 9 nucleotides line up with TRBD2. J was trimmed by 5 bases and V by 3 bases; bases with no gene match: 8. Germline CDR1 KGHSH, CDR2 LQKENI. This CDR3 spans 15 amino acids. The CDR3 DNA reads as TGTGCCAGCTCACCCTATAGCGGGAGAAATGACGAGCAGTACTTC. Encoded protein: CASSPYSGRNDEQYF.

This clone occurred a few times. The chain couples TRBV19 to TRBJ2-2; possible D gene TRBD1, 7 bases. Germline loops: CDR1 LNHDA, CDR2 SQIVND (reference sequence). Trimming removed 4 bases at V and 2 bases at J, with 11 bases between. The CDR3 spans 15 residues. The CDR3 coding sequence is TGTGCCAGTAGTACCAGGGGGGATAACACCGGGGAGCTGTTTTTT. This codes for CASSTRGDNTGELFF.

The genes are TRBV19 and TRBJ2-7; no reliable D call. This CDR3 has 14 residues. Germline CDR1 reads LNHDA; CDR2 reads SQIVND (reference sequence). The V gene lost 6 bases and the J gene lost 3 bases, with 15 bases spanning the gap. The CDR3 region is CASSPTTPRYEQYF. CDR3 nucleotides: TGTGCCAGTAGCCCTACCACGCCTCGCTACGAGCAGTACTTC.

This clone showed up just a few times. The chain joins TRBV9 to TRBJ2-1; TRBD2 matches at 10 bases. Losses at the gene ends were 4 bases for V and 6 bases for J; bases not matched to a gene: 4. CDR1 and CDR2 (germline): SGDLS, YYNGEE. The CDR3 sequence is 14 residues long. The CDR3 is CASSSGTSANEQFF. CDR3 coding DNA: TGTGCCAGCAGCTCCGGGACTAGCGCCAATGAGCAGTTCTTC.

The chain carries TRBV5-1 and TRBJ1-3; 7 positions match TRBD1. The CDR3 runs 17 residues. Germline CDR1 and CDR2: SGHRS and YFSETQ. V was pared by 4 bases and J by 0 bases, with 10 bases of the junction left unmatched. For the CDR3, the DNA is TGCGCCAGCAGCCCCGGGACTGGGGACAGCTCTGGAAACACCATATATTTT. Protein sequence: CASSPGTGDSSGNTIYF. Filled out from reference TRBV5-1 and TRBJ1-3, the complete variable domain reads KAGVTQTPRYLIKTRGQQVTLSCSPISGHRSVSWYQQTPGQGLQFLFEYFSETQRNKGNFPGRFSGRQFSNSRSEMNVSTLELGDSALYLCASSPGTGDSSGNTIYFGEGSWLTVV.

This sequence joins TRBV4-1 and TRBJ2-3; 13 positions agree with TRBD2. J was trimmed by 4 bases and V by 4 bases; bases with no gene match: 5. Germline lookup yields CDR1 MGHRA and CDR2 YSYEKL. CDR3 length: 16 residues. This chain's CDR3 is CASSPRTSGRADTQYF. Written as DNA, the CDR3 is TGCGCCAGCAGCCCCAGAACTAGCGGGAGGGCAGATACGCAGTATTTT.

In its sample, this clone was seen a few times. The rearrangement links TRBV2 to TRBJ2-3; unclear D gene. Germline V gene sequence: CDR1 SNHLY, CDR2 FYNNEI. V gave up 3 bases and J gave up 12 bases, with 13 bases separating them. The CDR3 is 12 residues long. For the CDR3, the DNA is TGTGCCAGCAGTGAGAGGCCCGATCCACAGTATTTT. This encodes CASSERPDPQYF.

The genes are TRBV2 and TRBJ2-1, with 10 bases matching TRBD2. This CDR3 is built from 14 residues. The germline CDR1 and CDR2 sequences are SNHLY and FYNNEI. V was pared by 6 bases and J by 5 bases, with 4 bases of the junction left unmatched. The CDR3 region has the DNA TGTGCCAGCAGCGGGACTAGCGAGCACAATGAGCAGTTCTTC. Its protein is CASSGTSEHNEQFF.

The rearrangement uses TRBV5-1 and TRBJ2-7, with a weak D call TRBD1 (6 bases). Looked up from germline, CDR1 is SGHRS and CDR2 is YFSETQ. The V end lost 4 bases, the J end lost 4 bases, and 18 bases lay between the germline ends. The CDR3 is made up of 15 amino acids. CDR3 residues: CASSPPGARWYEQYF. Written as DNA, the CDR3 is TGCGCCAGCAGCCCCCCAGGGGCCCGTTGGTACGAGCAGTACTTC.

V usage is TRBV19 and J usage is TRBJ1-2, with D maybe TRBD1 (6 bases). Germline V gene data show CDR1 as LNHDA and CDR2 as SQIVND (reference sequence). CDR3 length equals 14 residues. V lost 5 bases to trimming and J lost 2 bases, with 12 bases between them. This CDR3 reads CASSAKTGNYGYTF. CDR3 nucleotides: TGTGCCAGTAGTGCCAAGACAGGAAACTATGGCTACACCTTC.

The CDR3 reads CASSLAARTDTDTQYF. The CDR3, as DNA: TGCGCCAGCAGCTTGGCCGCAAGGACAGACACAGATACGCAGTATTTT. The rearrangement links TRBV5-1 to TRBJ2-3; D possibly corresponds to TRBD1 (6 bases). Per germline, CDR1 SGHRS and CDR2 YFSETQ. The CDR3 loop spans 16 amino acids. The V end lost 0 bases, the J end lost 2 bases, and 13 bases lay between the germline ends. Supplemented by reference TRBV5-1 and TRBJ2-3, the full variable domain reads KAGVTQTPRYLIKTRGQQVTLSCSPISGHRSVSWYQQTPGQGLQFLFEYFSETQRNKGNFPGRFSGRQFSNSRSEMNVSTLELGDSALYLCASSLAARTDTDTQYFGPGTRLTVL.

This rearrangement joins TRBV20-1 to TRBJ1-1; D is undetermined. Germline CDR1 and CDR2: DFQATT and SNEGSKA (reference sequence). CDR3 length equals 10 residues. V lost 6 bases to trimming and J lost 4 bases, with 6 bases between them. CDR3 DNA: TGCAGTGCGTCCCGCACTGAAGCTTTCTTT. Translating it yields CSASRTEAFF.

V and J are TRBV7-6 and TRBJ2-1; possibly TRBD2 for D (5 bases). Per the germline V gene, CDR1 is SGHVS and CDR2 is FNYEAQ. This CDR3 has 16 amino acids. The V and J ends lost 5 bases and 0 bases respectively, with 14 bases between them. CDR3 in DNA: TGTGCCAGCAGCCCAGAGGGAATTAGCTCCTACAATGAGCAGTTCTTC. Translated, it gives CASSPEGISSYNEQFF.

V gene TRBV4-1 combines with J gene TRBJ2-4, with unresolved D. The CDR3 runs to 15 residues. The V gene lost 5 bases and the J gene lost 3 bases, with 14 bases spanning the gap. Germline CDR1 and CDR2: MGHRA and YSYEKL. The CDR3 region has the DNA TGCGCCAGCAGCACCCCGGCGTCAGGCAAAAACATTCAGTACTTC. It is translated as CASSTPASGKNIQYF.

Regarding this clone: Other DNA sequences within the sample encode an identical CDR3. The CDR3, as DNA: TGTGCCAGCAGCCCGGGACAGGGGGGCTACAATGAGCAGTTCTTC. Its protein is CASSPGQGGYNEQFF. V usage is TRBV6-5 and J usage is TRBJ2-1, with 11 nucleotides matching TRBD1. CDR3 length: 15 amino acids. Germline CDR1 MNHEY, CDR2 SVGAGI. The V segment lost 6 bases and the J segment 3 bases; nucleotides outside the gene matches: 4.

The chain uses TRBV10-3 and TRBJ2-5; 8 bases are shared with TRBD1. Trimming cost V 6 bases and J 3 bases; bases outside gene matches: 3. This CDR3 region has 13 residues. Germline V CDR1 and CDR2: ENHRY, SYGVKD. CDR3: CAISKDREETQYF. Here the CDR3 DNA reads TGTGCCATCAGCAAGGACAGGGAAGAGACCCAGTACTTC.

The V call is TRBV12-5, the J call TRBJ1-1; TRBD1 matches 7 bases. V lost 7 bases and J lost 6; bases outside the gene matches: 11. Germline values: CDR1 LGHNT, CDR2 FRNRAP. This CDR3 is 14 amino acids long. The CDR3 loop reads CASATGDMRAEAFF. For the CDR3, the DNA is TGTGCTAGTGCAACAGGGGACATGAGAGCTGAAGCTTTCTTT.

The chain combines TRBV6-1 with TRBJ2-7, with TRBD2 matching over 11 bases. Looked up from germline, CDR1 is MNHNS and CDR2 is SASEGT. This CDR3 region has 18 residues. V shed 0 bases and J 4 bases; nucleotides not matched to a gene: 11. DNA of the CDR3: TGTGCCAGCAGTGAAGCGCCACCTACTAGCGGGAGTAGGTACGAGCAGTACTTC. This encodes CASSEAPPTSGSRYEQYF.

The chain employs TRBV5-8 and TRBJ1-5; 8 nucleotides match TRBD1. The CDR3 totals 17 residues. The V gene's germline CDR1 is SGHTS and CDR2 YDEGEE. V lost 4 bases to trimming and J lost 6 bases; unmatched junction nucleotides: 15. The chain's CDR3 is CASSEQGAVIPFQPQHF. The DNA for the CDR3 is TGTGCCAGCAGCGAGCAGGGGGCCGTTATACCGTTTCAGCCCCAGCATTTT.